This TCR beta chain was documented in a study of cytomegalovirus exposure and HLA in healthy donors. CDR3 length equals 15 residues. Germline V lookup: CDR1 SGHAT, CDR2 FQDESV (reference sequence). J was trimmed by 3 bases and V by 5 bases; bases with no gene match: 5. The donors were in the approximately 130-subject validation cohort; that cohort was separate from the approximately 700-subject first cohort. Clones were read by immunoSEQ multiplex PCR, and TCRdb kept only the in-frame ones, dropping some. The sample yields approximately 71,000 clones, 94% seen once. Notes on the study in general: In vitro experiments confirmed that three CMV-associated chains were specific for CMV antigens.

As to this clone: As yet, its antigen is unknown.

This chain joins TRBV11-1 and TRBJ2-2; 8 bases map to TRBD1. The specimen sequenced was PBMCs. This sequence was found in a woman under 30 in good health and CMV-seronegative. In DNA form, the CDR3 reads TGTGCCAGCAGCGAGAGGACAGGGTACACCGGGGAGCTGTTTTTT. Translated, it gives CASSERTGYTGELFF.